What follows describes a single T cell receptor beta chain. Authors' analysis steps: For nucleated cells, counts were estimated from reference gene primer amplification. Clones were sequenced by immunoSEQ multiplex PCR, and TCRdb holds only the in-frame ones, with some missing. From that table come the V and J calls and clone size; the DNA was used to work out D and trimming. The sample contains around 50,000 clones, around 78% of which appear only once. V lost 0 bases, J lost 0 bases, and 15 bases lay in between. Per the germline V gene, CDR1 is SGHRS and CDR2 is YFSETQ. CDR3 size: 17 residues. The data originate from a study of blood T cell repertoires in COVID-19. Study-level background: The United States, Italy and Spain were the sources of the acute and convalescent COVID-19 samples. Nucleic acid was either cDNA or gDNA, and it came from T cells, B-cell-depleted T cells, or PBMCs.

Source material: peripheral blood. This chain uses TRBV5-1 with TRBJ1-1, with D maybe TRBD1 (6 bases). This sequence was found in a human donor in a cohort sampled during active COVID-19. CDR3 nucleotide sequence: TGCGCCAGCAGCTTGGGGGGGCGGAGAAGGGTGAACACTGAAGCTTTCTTT. Amino acids: CASSLGGRRRVNTEAFF.